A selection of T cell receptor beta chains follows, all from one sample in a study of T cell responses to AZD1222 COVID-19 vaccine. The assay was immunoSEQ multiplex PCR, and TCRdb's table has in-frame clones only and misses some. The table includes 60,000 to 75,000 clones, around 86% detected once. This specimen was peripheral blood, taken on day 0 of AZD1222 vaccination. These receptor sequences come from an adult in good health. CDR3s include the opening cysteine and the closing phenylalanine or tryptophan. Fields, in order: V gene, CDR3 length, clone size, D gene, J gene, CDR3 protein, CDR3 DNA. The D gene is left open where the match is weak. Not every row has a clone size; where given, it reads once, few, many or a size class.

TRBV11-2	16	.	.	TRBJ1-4	CASSPNTGGENEKLFF	TGTGCCAGCAGCCCTAATACGGGGGGCGAGAATGAAAAACTGTTTTTT
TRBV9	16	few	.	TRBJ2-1	CASSVVAGSLAAEQFF	TGTGCCAGCAGCGTTGTCGCAGGGAGCCTCGCCGCGGAGCAGTTCTTC
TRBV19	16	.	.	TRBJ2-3	CASSIGGGAGTDTQYF	TGTGCCAGTAGTATTGGAGGGGGCGCCGGCACAGATACGCAGTATTTT
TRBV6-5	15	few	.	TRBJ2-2	CASSYFQAPIGELFF	TGTGCCAGCAGTTACTTCCAGGCACCTATCGGGGAGCTGTTTTTT
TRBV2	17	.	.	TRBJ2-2	CASIGGFSSSGTGELFF	TGTGCCAGCATCGGAGGGTTCTCATCCTCGGGCACCGGGGAGCTGTTTTTT
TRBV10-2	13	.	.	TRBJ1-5	CASSGQGHQPQHF	TGCGCCAGCAGTGGCCAGGGCCATCAGCCCCAGCATTTT
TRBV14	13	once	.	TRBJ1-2	CASSHDRRGDRTF	TGTGCCAGCAGCCATGACCGCCGTGGAGATAGGACCTTC
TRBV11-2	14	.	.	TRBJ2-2	CASSLLTGTGELFF	TGTGCCAGCAGCCTTCTGACTGGCACCGGGGAGCTGTTTTTT
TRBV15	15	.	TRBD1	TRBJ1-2	CATSRGGQGSDGYTF	TGTGCCACCAGCAGGGGAGGACAGGGTTCTGATGGCTACACCTTC
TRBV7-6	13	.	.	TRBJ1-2	CASSLGWENGYTF	TGTGCCAGCAGCTTAGGTTGGGAGAATGGCTACACCTTC
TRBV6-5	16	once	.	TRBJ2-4	CASSYNGWGTKNIQYF	TGTGCCAGCAGTTACAACGGATGGGGGACCAAAAACATTCAGTACTTC
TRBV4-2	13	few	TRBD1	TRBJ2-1	CASSIQGNNEQFF	TGTGCCAGCAGTATACAGGGGAACAATGAGCAGTTCTTC
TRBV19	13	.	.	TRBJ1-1	CASSISVNTEAFF	TGTGCCAGTAGTATTTCAGTGAACACTGAAGCTTTCTTT
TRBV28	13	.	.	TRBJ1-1	CASRLQGNTEAFF	TGTGCCAGCCGCCTCCAGGGGAACACTGAAGCTTTCTTT
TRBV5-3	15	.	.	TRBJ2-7	CARSLAPSSDYEQYF	TGTGCCAGAAGCTTGGCCCCTTCGTCGGACTACGAGCAGTACTTC
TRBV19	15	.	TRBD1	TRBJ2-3	CASSIPTGVGDTQYF	TGTGCCAGTAGTATACCCACAGGGGTGGGAGATACGCAGTATTTT
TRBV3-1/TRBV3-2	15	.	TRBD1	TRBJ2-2	CASSQQGAWTGELFF	TGTGCCAGCAGCCAACAGGGGGCGTGGACCGGGGAGCTGTTTTTT
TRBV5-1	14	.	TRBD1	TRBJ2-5	CASSFGQGQETQYF	TGCGCCAGCAGCTTCGGACAGGGTCAAGAGACCCAGTACTTC
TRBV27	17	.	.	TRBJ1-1	CASSSLGQRGLNTEAFF	TGTGCCAGCAGTTCACTAGGACAGCGAGGATTGAACACTGAAGCTTTCTTT
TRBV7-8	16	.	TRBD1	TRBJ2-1	CASSSVGGSFYNEQFF	TGTGCCAGCAGCTCAGTAGGGGGCTCTTTTTACAATGAGCAGTTCTTC
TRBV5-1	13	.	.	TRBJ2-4	CASSLDAMDIQYF	TGCGCCAGCAGCTTGGATGCTATGGACATTCAGTACTTC
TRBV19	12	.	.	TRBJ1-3	CASSDRRNTIYF	TGTGCCAGTAGCGACCGTCGAAACACCATATATTTT
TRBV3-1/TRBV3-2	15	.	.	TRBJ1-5	CASSQVGGGVQPQHF	TGTGCCAGCAGCCAAGTTGGCGGAGGAGTTCAGCCCCAGCATTTT
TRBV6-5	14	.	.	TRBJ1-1	CASRRDTSNTEAFF	TGTGCCAGCAGACGGGACACATCGAACACTGAAGCTTTCTTT
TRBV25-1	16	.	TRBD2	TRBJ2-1	CASRGSLAGGYNEQFF	TGTGCCAGCAGGGGATCACTAGCGGGGGGCTACAATGAGCAGTTCTTC
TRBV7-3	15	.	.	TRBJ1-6	CASSPNPGVNSPLHF	TGTGCCAGCAGCCCAAACCCAGGGGTTAATTCACCCCTCCACTTT
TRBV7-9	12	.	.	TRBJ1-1	CASSSRLTEAFF	TGTGCCAGCAGCTCCCGGCTCACTGAAGCTTTCTTT
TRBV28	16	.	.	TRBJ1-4	CASSFPSGVANEKLFF	TGTGCCAGCAGTTTCCCTTCGGGGGTGGCTAATGAAAAACTGTTTTTT
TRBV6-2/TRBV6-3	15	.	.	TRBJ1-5	CASSYLPGSNQPQHF	TGTGCCAGCAGTTACCTACCTGGTAGCAATCAGCCCCAGCATTTT
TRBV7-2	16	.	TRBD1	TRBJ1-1	CASSFHSLGGNTEAFF	TGTGCCAGCAGCTTTCATTCTTTAGGGGGCAACACTGAAGCTTTCTTT
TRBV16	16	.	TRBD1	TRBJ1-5	CASSLGTASSNQPQHF	TGTGCCAGCAGCCTTGGGACAGCAAGTAGCAATCAGCCCCAGCATTTT
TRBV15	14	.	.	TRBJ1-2	CATSRDQEGYGYTF	TGTGCCACCAGCAGAGATCAGGAGGGCTATGGCTACACCTTC
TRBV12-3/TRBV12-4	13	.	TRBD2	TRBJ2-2	CATSSGGTGELFF	TGTGCCACCTCTTCGGGGGGCACCGGGGAGCTGTTTTTT
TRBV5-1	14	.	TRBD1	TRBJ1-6	CASRGDRVDSPLHF	TGCGCCAGCAGGGGTGACAGGGTGGATTCACCCCTCCACTTT
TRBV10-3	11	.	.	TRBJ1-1	CAISESGGAFF	TGTGCCATCAGTGAGTCGGGGGGAGCTTTCTTT
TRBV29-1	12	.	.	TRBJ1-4	CSVSGRNEKLFF	TGCAGCGTTTCGGGCAGGAATGAAAAACTGTTTTTT
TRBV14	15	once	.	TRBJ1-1	CASSQARGRNTEAFF	TGTGCCAGCAGCCAAGCAAGGGGCAGGAACACTGAAGCTTTCTTT
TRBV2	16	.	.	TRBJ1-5	CASSVQGGQGGQPQHF	TGTGCCAGCAGTGTTCAGGGCGGGCAGGGCGGCCAGCCCCAGCATTTT
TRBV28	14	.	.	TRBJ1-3	CASRESGSGNTIYF	TGTGCCAGCAGGGAATCGGGCTCTGGAAACACCATATATTTT
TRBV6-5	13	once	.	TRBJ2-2	CASSRTNTGELFF	TGTGCCAGCAGTAGGACGAACACCGGGGAGCTGTTTTTT
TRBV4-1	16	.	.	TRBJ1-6	CASSQDPTGRTSPLHF	TGCGCCAGCAGCCAAGATCCGACAGGACGGACTTCACCCCTCCACTTT
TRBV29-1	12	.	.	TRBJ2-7	CSSRTGTYEQYF	TGCAGCTCTCGGACCGGTACTTACGAGCAGTACTTC
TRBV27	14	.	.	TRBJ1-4	CASSQTGTFGKLFF	TGTGCCAGCAGCCAGACCGGGACGTTCGGAAAACTGTTTTTT
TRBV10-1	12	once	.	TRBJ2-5	CASSAVFGTQYF	TGCGCCAGCAGTGCTGTGTTTGGGACCCAGTACTTC
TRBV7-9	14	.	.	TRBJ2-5	CASSLASGKETQYF	TGTGCCAGCAGCTTGGCCTCAGGGAAAGAGACCCAGTACTTC
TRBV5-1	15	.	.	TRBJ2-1	CASQPEGRRGHEQFF	TGCGCCAGCCAGCCAGAGGGACGGCGGGGTCATGAGCAGTTCTTC
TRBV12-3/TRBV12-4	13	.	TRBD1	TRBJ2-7	CASSSQGVYEQYF	TGTGCCAGCAGTTCCCAGGGGGTCTACGAGCAGTACTTC
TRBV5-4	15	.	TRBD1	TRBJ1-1	CASSPRTGNYKEAFF	TGTGCCAGCAGCCCTAGGACAGGGAACTATAAGGAAGCTTTCTTT
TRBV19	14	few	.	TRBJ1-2	CASIEDAGFYGYTF	TGTGCCAGTATCGAGGACGCAGGCTTCTATGGCTACACCTTC
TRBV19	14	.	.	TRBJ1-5	CASSPLTGNQPQHF	TGTGCCAGTAGTCCTCTGACGGGCAATCAGCCCCAGCATTTT
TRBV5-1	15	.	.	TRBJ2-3	CASSLGGLSTDTQYF	TGCGCCAGCAGCTTGGGGGGCCTTAGCACAGATACGCAGTATTTT
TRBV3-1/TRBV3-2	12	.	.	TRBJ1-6	CASSQDYSPLHF	TGTGCCAGCAGCCAAGATTACTCACCCCTCCACTTT
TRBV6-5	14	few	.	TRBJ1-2	CASSRLGSNYGYTF	TGTGCCAGCAGCAGGCTGGGTAGCAACTATGGCTACACCTTC
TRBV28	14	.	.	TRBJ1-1	CASSLGRGNTEAFF	TGTGCCAGCAGTTTAGGCAGGGGGAACACTGAAGCTTTCTTT